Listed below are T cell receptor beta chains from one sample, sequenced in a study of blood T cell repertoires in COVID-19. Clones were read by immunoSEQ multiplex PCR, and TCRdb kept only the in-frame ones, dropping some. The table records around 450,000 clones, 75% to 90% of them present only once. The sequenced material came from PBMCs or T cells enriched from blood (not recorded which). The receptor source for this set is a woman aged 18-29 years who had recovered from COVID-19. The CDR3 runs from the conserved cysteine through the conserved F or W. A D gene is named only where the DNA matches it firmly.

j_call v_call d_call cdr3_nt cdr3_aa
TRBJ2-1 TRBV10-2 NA TGCGCCAGCGGAGCTAGCCAAGATGAGCAGTTCTTC CASGASQDEQFF
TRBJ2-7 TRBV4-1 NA TGCGCCAGCAGCCAAGCCGGGACTTCTAGCTCCTACGAGCAGTACTTC CASSQAGTSSSYEQYF
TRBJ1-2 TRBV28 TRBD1 TGTGCCAGCAGAACCACAGGGGATCATGGCTACACCTTC CASRTTGDHGYTF
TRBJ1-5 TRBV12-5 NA TGTGCTAGTGGTTTTGGGGCCCCTATCCAGCCCCAGCATTTT CASGFGAPIQPQHF
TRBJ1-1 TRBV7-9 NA TGTGCCAGCAGCTTAAACAGTGGCACTGAAGCTTTCTTT CASSLNSGTEAFF
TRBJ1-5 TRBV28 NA TGTGCCAGCAGCCGATCGGTAGATCAGCCCCAGCATTTT CASSRSVDQPQHF
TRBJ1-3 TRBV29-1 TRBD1 TGCAGCGTAGGGGACAGGGATGGTGGAAACACCATATATTTT CSVGDRDGGNTIYF
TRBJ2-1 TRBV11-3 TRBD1 TGTGCCAGCAGCCAGGGGACAGGGCCGTTGGATGAGCAGTTCTTC CASSQGTGPLDEQFF
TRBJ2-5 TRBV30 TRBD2 TGTGCCTGGAGTCTAGGGACTAGCGGGGACCGCCGAGAGACCCAGTACTTC CAWSLGTSGDRRETQYF
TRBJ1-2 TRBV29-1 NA TGCAGCGTTGTATCGCAGGCGGAGGGCTATGGCTACACCTTC CSVVSQAEGYGYTF
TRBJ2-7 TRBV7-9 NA TGTGCCAGCAGCAGGCGGACAGCCACCTACGAGCAGTACTTC CASSRRTATYEQYF
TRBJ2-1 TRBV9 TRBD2 TGTGCCAGCAGCGTAGGAGCGGGGGGGCAAAATGAGCAGTTCTTC CASSVGAGGQNEQFF
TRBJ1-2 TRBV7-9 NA TGTGCCAGCAGCTCCGAGAACAGAGAACTTAACTATGGCTACACCTTC CASSSENRELNYGYTF
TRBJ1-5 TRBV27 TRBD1 TGTGCCAGCAGTTTAAGGGGACAGGGGGCGGGTCAGCCCCAGCATTTT CASSLRGQGAGQPQHF
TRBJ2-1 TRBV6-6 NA TGTGCCAGCAGTTACTCCTGGGGGGATGAGCAGTTCTTC CASSYSWGDEQFF